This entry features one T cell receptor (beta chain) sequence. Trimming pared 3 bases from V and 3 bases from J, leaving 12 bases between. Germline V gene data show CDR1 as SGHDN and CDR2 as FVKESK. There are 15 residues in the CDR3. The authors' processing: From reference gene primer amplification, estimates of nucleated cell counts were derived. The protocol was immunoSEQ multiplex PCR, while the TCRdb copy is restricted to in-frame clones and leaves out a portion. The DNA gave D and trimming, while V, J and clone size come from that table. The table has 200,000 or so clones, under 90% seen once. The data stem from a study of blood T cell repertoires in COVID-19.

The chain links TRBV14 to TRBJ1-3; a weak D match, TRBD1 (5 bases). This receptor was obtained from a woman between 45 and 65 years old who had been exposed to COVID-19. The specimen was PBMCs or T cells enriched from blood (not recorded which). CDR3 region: CASSHPDRYGNTIYF. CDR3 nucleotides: TGTGCCAGCAGCCACCCAGACAGATATGGAAACACCATATATTTT.